The rows below give T cell receptor beta chains drawn from one sample of a study of blood T cells in healthy people across ages. TCRdb independently ran MiXCR on the 5' RACE reads; one entry per CDR3 protein. The sample records about 800,000 distinct CDR3 sequences, around half being singletons. The sequencing input was blood. Receptor source: a man aged 80 or over in good health. CDR3s include the opening cysteine and the closing phenylalanine or tryptophan. The order of the fields is V gene, clone size, J gene, D gene, CDR3 DNA, CDR3 protein. D genes are given only for firm matches. The size entry is marked missing in some rows and otherwise reads once, few, many or a size class.

v_gene: TRBV5-1; abundance: .; j_gene: TRBJ2-1; d_gene: .; CDR3nt: TGCGCCAGCAGCTTGCCGTCGGGGGAACTCTACGAGCAGTTCTTC; CDR3aa: CASSLPSGELYEQFF
v_gene: TRBV2; abundance: .; j_gene: TRBJ1-5; d_gene: .; CDR3nt: TGTGCCAGCAGTCCGGGGGACATCGATCAGCCCCAGCATTTT; CDR3aa: CASSPGDIDQPQHF
v_gene: TRBV2; abundance: .; j_gene: TRBJ2-5; d_gene: .; CDR3nt: TGTGCCAGCAGTGAAGCAGTGGTCCAAGAGACCCAGTACTTC; CDR3aa: CASSEAVVQETQYF
v_gene: TRBV3-1; abundance: .; j_gene: TRBJ2-5; d_gene: .; CDR3nt: TGTGCCAGCAGCCAAGATGCTAGTGCCGGTCGGACCCAGTACTTC; CDR3aa: CASSQDASAGRTQYF
v_gene: TRBV7-9; abundance: many; j_gene: TRBJ2-1; d_gene: TRBD2; CDR3nt: TGTGCCAGCGGAACTCGGGGGGGCATCTGGTATGAGCAGTTCTTC; CDR3aa: CASGTRGGIWYEQFF
v_gene: TRBV2; abundance: few; j_gene: TRBJ2-7; d_gene: TRBD1; CDR3nt: TGTGCCAGCAGTAAGGACAGGGGAGGGGACTACGAGCAGTACTTC; CDR3aa: CASSKDRGGDYEQYF
v_gene: TRBV7-2; abundance: .; j_gene: TRBJ2-7; d_gene: TRBD2; CDR3nt: TGTGCCAGCAGCTTAACCCGGGGGGGAGGATCCTACGAGCAGTACTTC; CDR3aa: CASSLTRGGGSYEQYF
v_gene: TRBV9; abundance: many; j_gene: TRBJ2-1; d_gene: .; CDR3nt: TGTGCCAGCAGCGTACAGGGGGGCAATGAGCAGTTCTTC; CDR3aa: CASSVQGGNEQFF
v_gene: TRBV14; abundance: .; j_gene: TRBJ1-6; d_gene: .; CDR3nt: TGTGCCAGCAGCCCGGGACCGAGACTCAATTCACCCCTCCACTTT; CDR3aa: CASSPGPRLNSPLHF
v_gene: TRBV12-3/TRBV12-4; abundance: few; j_gene: TRBJ2-3; d_gene: .; CDR3nt: TGTGCCAGCAGTCTAGCCGGGAGTGGGGGCCCAGATACGCAGTATTTT; CDR3aa: CASSLAGSGGPDTQYF
v_gene: TRBV6-4; abundance: few; j_gene: TRBJ1-2; d_gene: .; CDR3nt: TGTGCCAGCAGTGTCGGAACCGGGGGGCTTTATGGCTACACCTTC; CDR3aa: CASSVGTGGLYGYTF
v_gene: TRBV7-2; abundance: .; j_gene: TRBJ2-7; d_gene: TRBD2; CDR3nt: TGTGCCAGCAGCTTAGCGCTAGCGGGAGTACCCTACGAGCAGTACTTC; CDR3aa: CASSLALAGVPYEQYF
v_gene: TRBV7-9; abundance: .; j_gene: TRBJ2-3; d_gene: .; CDR3nt: TGTGCCAGCAGCGTGCTACTCACTAGCACAGATACGCAGTATTTT; CDR3aa: CASSVLLTSTDTQYF
v_gene: TRBV24-1; abundance: .; j_gene: TRBJ2-2; d_gene: .; CDR3nt: TGTGCCACCAGTGACCCGTACACCGGGAAGCTGTTTTTT; CDR3aa: CATSDPYTGKLFF
v_gene: TRBV4-3; abundance: .; j_gene: TRBJ2-1; d_gene: .; CDR3nt: TGCGCCAGCAGCCAAGGAGCCCTAGCCAAGGGAAATGAGCAGTTCTTC; CDR3aa: CASSQGALAKGNEQFF
v_gene: TRBV10-3; abundance: .; j_gene: TRBJ2-7; d_gene: .; CDR3nt: TGTGCCATCTGGCAGGGACGACCCTACGAGCAGTACTTC; CDR3aa: CAIWQGRPYEQYF
v_gene: TRBV4-1; abundance: .; j_gene: TRBJ2-5; d_gene: TRBD2; CDR3nt: TGCGCCAGCAGCCACCCGAGCGGGAGGGCCCGGGAGACCCAGTACTTC; CDR3aa: CASSHPSGRARETQYF
v_gene: TRBV28; abundance: many; j_gene: TRBJ2-1; d_gene: .; CDR3nt: TGTGCCAGCAGTATGCCCGGACCGAACAATGAGCAGTTCTTC; CDR3aa: CASSMPGPNNEQFF
v_gene: TRBV28; abundance: few; j_gene: TRBJ1-2; d_gene: .; CDR3nt: TGTGCCAGCAGTCCCGGGACAACTAACTATGGCTACACCTTC; CDR3aa: CASSPGTTNYGYTF
v_gene: TRBV7-2; abundance: many; j_gene: TRBJ2-3; d_gene: .; CDR3nt: TGTGCCAGCAGCTTAAGGTCTCAGACAGATACGCAGTATTTT; CDR3aa: CASSLRSQTDTQYF
v_gene: TRBV6-2/TRBV6-3; abundance: few; j_gene: TRBJ2-4; d_gene: .; CDR3nt: TGTGCCAGCAGTTACTCCCAGGCAGGCAAAAACATTCAGTACTTC; CDR3aa: CASSYSQAGKNIQYF
v_gene: TRBV29-1; abundance: few; j_gene: TRBJ2-4; d_gene: TRBD2; CDR3nt: TGCAGCGTTGACGAAGCCCTAGCGGGAGCCAAAAACATTCAGTACTTC; CDR3aa: CSVDEALAGAKNIQYF
v_gene: TRBV27; abundance: few; j_gene: TRBJ2-6; d_gene: .; CDR3nt: TGTGCCAGCAGTTTATTGGGGGGCCGAACCTCTGGGGCCAACGTCCTGACTTTC; CDR3aa: CASSLLGGRTSGANVLTF
v_gene: TRBV28; abundance: few; j_gene: TRBJ2-1; d_gene: .; CDR3nt: TGTGCCAGCAGTTACCCCTCCGGCTCCTACAATGAGCAGTTCTTC; CDR3aa: CASSYPSGSYNEQFF
v_gene: TRBV6-5; abundance: .; j_gene: TRBJ2-5; d_gene: TRBD2; CDR3nt: TGTGCCAGCAGTTACGCGGGACTAGCGCCCGAAGAGACCCAGTACTTC; CDR3aa: CASSYAGLAPEETQYF
v_gene: TRBV20-1; abundance: .; j_gene: TRBJ2-1; d_gene: .; CDR3nt: TGCAGTGCTGGAAGGCTGCGCAATGAGCAGTTCTTC; CDR3aa: CSAGRLRNEQFF
v_gene: TRBV12-3/TRBV12-4; abundance: few; j_gene: TRBJ1-1; d_gene: TRBD1; CDR3nt: TGTGCCAGCAGTTTAGGGGACAGGGGTTTTTCTGAAGCTTTCTTT; CDR3aa: CASSLGDRGFSEAFF
v_gene: TRBV7-2; abundance: few; j_gene: TRBJ2-5; d_gene: TRBD2; CDR3nt: TGTGCCAGCAGCTTTACAACTAGCGGGGAAGAGACCCAGTACTTC; CDR3aa: CASSFTTSGEETQYF
v_gene: TRBV6-7; abundance: few; j_gene: TRBJ1-1; d_gene: .; CDR3nt: TGTGCCAGCAGTTCCCGCAACACTGAAGCTTTCTTT; CDR3aa: CASSSRNTEAFF
v_gene: TRBV27; abundance: .; j_gene: TRBJ2-7; d_gene: .; CDR3nt: TGTGCCTGCAGTCCCGGGGCCCACTACGAGCAGTACTTC; CDR3aa: CACSPGAHYEQYF
v_gene: TRBV5-1; abundance: few; j_gene: TRBJ2-5; d_gene: TRBD2; CDR3nt: TGCGCCAGCAGCCAGAACGGGAGGGAGACCCAGTACTTC; CDR3aa: CASSQNGRETQYF
v_gene: TRBV4-1; abundance: few; j_gene: TRBJ2-6; d_gene: .; CDR3nt: TGCGCCAGCAGCCAAGAAATTTCGGCCGATTGGGCCAACGTCCTGACTTTC; CDR3aa: CASSQEISADWANVLTF
v_gene: TRBV10-3; abundance: .; j_gene: TRBJ2-5; d_gene: .; CDR3nt: TGTGCCATCAGTGAAGGGATTCAAGAGACCCAGTACTTC; CDR3aa: CAISEGIQETQYF
v_gene: TRBV28; abundance: .; j_gene: TRBJ2-1; d_gene: .; CDR3nt: TGTGCCAGCAGGGGCCCTGGGGACTACAATGAGCAGTTCTTC; CDR3aa: CASRGPGDYNEQFF
v_gene: TRBV20-1; abundance: .; j_gene: TRBJ2-4; d_gene: .; CDR3nt: TGCAGTGCTAGTAGTACGGGAATGGGAAACATTCAGTACTTC; CDR3aa: CSASSTGMGNIQYF
v_gene: TRBV29-1; abundance: many; j_gene: TRBJ2-5; d_gene: .; CDR3nt: TGCAGCTCTCCCGTCGGGGAGACCCAGTACTTC; CDR3aa: CSSPVGETQYF
v_gene: TRBV15; abundance: once; j_gene: TRBJ2-1; d_gene: TRBD2; CDR3nt: TGTGCCACCAGCAGAGAAGGACTAGCGGGGTACAATGAGCAGTTCTTC; CDR3aa: CATSREGLAGYNEQFF
v_gene: TRBV12-3/TRBV12-4; abundance: .; j_gene: TRBJ2-4; d_gene: TRBD1; CDR3nt: TGTGCCAGCAGTTTATTGAGACAGGGGTCCAAAAACATTCAGTACTTC; CDR3aa: CASSLLRQGSKNIQYF
v_gene: TRBV27; abundance: .; j_gene: TRBJ1-3; d_gene: .; CDR3nt: TGTGCCAGCAGCCCCGCTGGGCGCTCTGGAAACACCATATATTTT; CDR3aa: CASSPAGRSGNTIYF
v_gene: TRBV7-8; abundance: once; j_gene: TRBJ2-2; d_gene: .; CDR3nt: TGTGCCAGCAGCTTAGTTCGGGAGAACACCGGGGAGCTGTTTTTT; CDR3aa: CASSLVRENTGELFF
v_gene: TRBV6-5; abundance: few; j_gene: TRBJ2-7; d_gene: TRBD1; CDR3nt: TGTGCCAGCAGTGCCTCGGACAGGGATCGCGAGCAGTACTTC; CDR3aa: CASSASDRDREQYF
v_gene: TRBV30; abundance: .; j_gene: TRBJ2-3; d_gene: .; CDR3nt: TGTGCCTGGGGGGGTGAGGTTGGGACAGATACGCAGTATTTT; CDR3aa: CAWGGEVGTDTQYF
v_gene: TRBV5-1; abundance: .; j_gene: TRBJ2-1; d_gene: .; CDR3nt: TGCGCCAGCAGCTTGTACGGGGGGCGATTCGATGAGCAGTTCTTC; CDR3aa: CASSLYGGRFDEQFF
v_gene: TRBV12-3/TRBV12-4; abundance: few; j_gene: TRBJ2-3; d_gene: TRBD1; CDR3nt: TGTGCCAGCAGTTTAATCCTGGGGAACAGGGGGGCAGATACGCAGTATTTT; CDR3aa: CASSLILGNRGADTQYF
v_gene: TRBV13; abundance: few; j_gene: TRBJ2-5; d_gene: .; CDR3nt: TGTGCCAGCAGCCGGGGCAGGCCTGTGGAGACCCAGTACTTC; CDR3aa: CASSRGRPVETQYF
v_gene: TRBV7-2; abundance: few; j_gene: TRBJ2-7; d_gene: .; CDR3nt: TGTGCCAGCAGCAAAACGAGGGGTGGAACTAGCTCCTACAATGAGCAGTACTTC; CDR3aa: CASSKTRGGTSSYNEQYF
v_gene: TRBV9; abundance: .; j_gene: TRBJ1-5; d_gene: .; CDR3nt: TGTGCCAGCAGCGATCGGGGGGGGTACAATCAGCCCCAGCATTTT; CDR3aa: CASSDRGGYNQPQHF
v_gene: TRBV10-3; abundance: .; j_gene: TRBJ2-4; d_gene: TRBD2; CDR3nt: TGTGCCATCAGTGAGTCCCTAGCGGGGGGGCTGGGAAACATTCAGTACTTC; CDR3aa: CAISESLAGGLGNIQYF
v_gene: TRBV18; abundance: .; j_gene: TRBJ2-7; d_gene: .; CDR3nt: TGTGCCAGCTCACGGGAACAGGGCGTATACGAGCAGTACTTC; CDR3aa: CASSREQGVYEQYF
v_gene: TRBV6-5; abundance: .; j_gene: TRBJ2-7; d_gene: TRBD1; CDR3nt: TGTGCCAGCAGCGGTTCCCGGGACAGGATGACTTACGAGCAGTACTTC; CDR3aa: CASSGSRDRMTYEQYF
v_gene: TRBV4-1; abundance: .; j_gene: TRBJ2-4; d_gene: .; CDR3nt: TGCGCCAGCAGCCAAGGCTATGGGGACATTCAGTACTTC; CDR3aa: CASSQGYGDIQYF
v_gene: TRBV9; abundance: .; j_gene: TRBJ2-3; d_gene: .; CDR3nt: TGTGCCAGCAGCTCTGCGGGATCCGGGGGAGTAGATACGCAGTATTTT; CDR3aa: CASSSAGSGGVDTQYF
v_gene: TRBV24-1; abundance: .; j_gene: TRBJ1-2; d_gene: .; CDR3nt: TGTGCCACCAGTGATGGTACGGAATACTATGGCTACACCTTC; CDR3aa: CATSDGTEYYGYTF
v_gene: TRBV7-3; abundance: .; j_gene: TRBJ2-2; d_gene: .; CDR3nt: TGTGCCAGCAGCTTAAGGATAGGAGCGGCGAACACCGGGGAGCTGTTTTTT; CDR3aa: CASSLRIGAANTGELFF